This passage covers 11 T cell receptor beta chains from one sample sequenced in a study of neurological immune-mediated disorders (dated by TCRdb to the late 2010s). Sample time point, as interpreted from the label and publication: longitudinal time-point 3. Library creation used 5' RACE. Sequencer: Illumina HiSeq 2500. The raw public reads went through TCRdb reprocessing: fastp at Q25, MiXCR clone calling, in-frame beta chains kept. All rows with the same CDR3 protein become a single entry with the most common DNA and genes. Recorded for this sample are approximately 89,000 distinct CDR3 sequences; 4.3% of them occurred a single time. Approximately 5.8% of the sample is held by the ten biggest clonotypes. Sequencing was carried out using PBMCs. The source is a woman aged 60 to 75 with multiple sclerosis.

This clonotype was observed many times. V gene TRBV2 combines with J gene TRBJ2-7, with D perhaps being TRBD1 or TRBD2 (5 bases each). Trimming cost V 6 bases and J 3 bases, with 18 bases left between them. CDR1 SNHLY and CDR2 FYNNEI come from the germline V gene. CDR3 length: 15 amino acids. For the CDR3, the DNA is TGTGCCAGCAGGCACAGGACGAGGGGCTACTACGAGCAGTACTTC. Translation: CASRHRTRGYYEQYF.

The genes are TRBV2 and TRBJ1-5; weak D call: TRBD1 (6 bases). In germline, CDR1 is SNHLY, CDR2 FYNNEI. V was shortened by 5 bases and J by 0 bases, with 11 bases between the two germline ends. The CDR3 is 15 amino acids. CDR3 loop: CASSQGHGSNQPQHF. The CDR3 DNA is TGTGCCAGCAGTCAGGGGCATGGTAGCAATCAGCCCCAGCATTTT.

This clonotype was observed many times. The CDR3 DNA sequence: TGTGCCAGCAGTTATAGCGACAGCTATGGCTACACCTTC. Amino acids: CASSYSDSYGYTF. V is TRBV6-6 and J is TRBJ1-2, with D possibly matching TRBD1 (5 bases). The CDR3 sequence is 13 residues long. From germline, CDR1 is MNHNY and CDR2 SVGAGI (reference sequence). Trimming left V 3 bases short and J 4 bases short, with 9 bases between.

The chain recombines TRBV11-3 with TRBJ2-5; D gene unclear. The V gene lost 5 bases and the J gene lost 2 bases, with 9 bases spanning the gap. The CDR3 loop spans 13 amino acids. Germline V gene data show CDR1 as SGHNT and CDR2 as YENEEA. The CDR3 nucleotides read TGTGCCAGCAGCCCCCCCTGTCAAGAGACCCAGTACTTC. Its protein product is CASSPPCQETQYF.

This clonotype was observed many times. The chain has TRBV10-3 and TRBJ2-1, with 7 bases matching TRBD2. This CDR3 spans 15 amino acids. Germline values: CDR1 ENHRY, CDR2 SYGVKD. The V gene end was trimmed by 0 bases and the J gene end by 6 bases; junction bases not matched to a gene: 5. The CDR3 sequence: CAISESGLRVNEQFF. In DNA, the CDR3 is TGTGCCATCAGTGAGTCGGGACTAAGGGTCAATGAGCAGTTCTTC.

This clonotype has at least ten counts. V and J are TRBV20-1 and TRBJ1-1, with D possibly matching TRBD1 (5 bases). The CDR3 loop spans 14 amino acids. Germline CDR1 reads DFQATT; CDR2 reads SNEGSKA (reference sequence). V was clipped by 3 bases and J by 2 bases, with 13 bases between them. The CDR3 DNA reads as TGCAGTGCTAGCCCCATGACAGCCAACACTGAAGCTTTCTTT. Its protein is CSASPMTANTEAFF.

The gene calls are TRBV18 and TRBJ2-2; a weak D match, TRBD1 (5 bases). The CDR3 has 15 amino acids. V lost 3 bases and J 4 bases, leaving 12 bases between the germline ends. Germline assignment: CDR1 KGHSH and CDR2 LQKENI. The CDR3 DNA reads TGTGCCAGCTCACCGAGACAGCCCCCCACCGGGGAGCTGTTTTTT. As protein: CASSPRQPPTGELFF.

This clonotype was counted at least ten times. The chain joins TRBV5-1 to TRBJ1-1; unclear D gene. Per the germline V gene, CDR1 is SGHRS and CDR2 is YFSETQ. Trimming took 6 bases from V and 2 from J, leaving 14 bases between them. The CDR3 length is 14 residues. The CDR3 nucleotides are TGCGCCAGCACCCAGGTGTTGGGAAACACTGAAGCTTTCTTT. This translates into CASTQVLGNTEAFF.

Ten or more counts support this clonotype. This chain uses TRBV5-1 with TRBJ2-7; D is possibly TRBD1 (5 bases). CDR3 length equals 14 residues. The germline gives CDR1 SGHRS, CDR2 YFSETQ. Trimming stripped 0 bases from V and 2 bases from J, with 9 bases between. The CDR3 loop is CASSLARTTYEQYF. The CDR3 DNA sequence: TGCGCCAGCAGCTTGGCTCGGACAACCTACGAGCAGTACTTC.

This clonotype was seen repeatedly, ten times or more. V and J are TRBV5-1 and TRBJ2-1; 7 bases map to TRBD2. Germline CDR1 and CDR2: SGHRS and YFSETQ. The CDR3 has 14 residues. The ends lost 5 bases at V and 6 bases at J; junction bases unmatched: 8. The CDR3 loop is CASSGEGRGNEQFF. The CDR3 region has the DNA TGCGCCAGCAGTGGGGAGGGGAGGGGCAATGAGCAGTTCTTC.

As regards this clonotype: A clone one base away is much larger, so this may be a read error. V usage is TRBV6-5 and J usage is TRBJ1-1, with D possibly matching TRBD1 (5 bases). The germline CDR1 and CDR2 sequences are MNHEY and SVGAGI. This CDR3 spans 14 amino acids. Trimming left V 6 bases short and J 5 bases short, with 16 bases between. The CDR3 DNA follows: TGTGCCAGCAGCTGGTGGGGGGACCGAACTGAAGCTTTCTTT. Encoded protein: CASSWWGDRTEAFF.